These 12 T cell receptor beta chains share one sample of origin, sequenced in a study of Ad26.COV2.S vaccination and SARS-CoV-2 variants. The treatment: roughly 20 received Ad26.COV2.S at low or high dose, single or two shots; about five received placebo; per-sample allocation not given. After the first vaccine or placebo injection, samples were drawn on day 63. Some clones are missing from TCRdb's copy, which holds only in-frame ones; the method was immunoSEQ multiplex PCR. The sample has about 400,000 clones, 89% seen once. The sample consisted of peripheral blood, taken in a trial of Ad26.COV2.S vaccine versus placebo. The source of these receptors is a person between 18 and 65 years old who received the Ad26.COV2.S COVID-19 vaccine or a placebo.

The CDR3 region is CASSLVSVRRTGELFF. The CDR3 DNA reads as TGTGCCAGCAGCTTAGTATCGGTCAGAAGGACCGGGGAGCTGTTTTTT. The chain recombines TRBV7-2 with TRBJ2-2; no clear D. The CDR3 contains 16 residues. Between the trimmed V and J ends, which lost 1 base and 5 bases, there was a span of 14 bases. Germline values: CDR1 SGHTA, CDR2 FQGNSA.

The chain joins TRBV10-2 to TRBJ2-7, with D hard to call. The CDR3 runs to 12 residues. CDR1 WSHSY and CDR2 SAAADI come from the germline V gene. The ends were cut back, 3 bases at V and 3 bases at J, with 6 bases in the middle. For the CDR3, the DNA is TGCGCCAGCAGTGACTCTCTCTACGAGCAGTACTTC. Its protein product is CASSDSLYEQYF.

J is TRBJ1-4 and V is TRBV15; TRBD1 is a possible D gene (6 bases). This CDR3 has 15 amino acids. From germline, CDR1 is LNHNV and CDR2 YYDKDF (reference sequence). Trimming took 0 bases from V and 7 from J, leaving 12 bases between them. The chain's CDR3 is CATSRETGWGEKLFF. The CDR3 nucleotides read TGTGCCACCAGCAGAGAAACAGGGTGGGGTGAAAAACTGTTTTTT.

The genes are TRBV28 and TRBJ2-6, with a possible D match to TRBD2 (5 bases). Trimming stripped 8 bases from V and 0 bases from J, with 11 bases between. The CDR3 is 15 residues long. CDR1 is MDHEN, CDR2 SYDVKM, per germline. The CDR3 DNA follows: TGTGCCAGCTCTAAAGAGGGCTCTGGGGCCAACGTCCTGACTTTC. This gives the protein CASSKEGSGANVLTF.

This clone occurred a few times. The chain carries TRBV4-1 and TRBJ1-5; 8 bases fit TRBD1. In germline, CDR1 is MGHRA, CDR2 YSYEKL. The CDR3 consists of 14 residues. V dropped 4 bases and J dropped 6; count of bases not matched to a gene: 5. The CDR3 nucleotides are TGCGCCAGCAGCCTCAGGACAGGGAGTCAGCCCCAGCATTTT. Encoded protein: CASSLRTGSQPQHF.

The chain uses TRBV7-3 and TRBJ2-1; 8 nucleotides align to TRBD2. The CDR3 runs to 15 residues. Germline CDR1 is SGHTA and CDR2 is FQGTGA. J lost 4 bases, V lost 5 bases, and 7 bases had no gene match. The CDR3 nucleotides read TGTGCCAGCAGCCGGGAGGGCGAGGGATACAATGAGCAGTTCTTC. Translation gives CASSREGEGYNEQFF.

The chain joins TRBV7-9 to TRBJ1-2, with TRBD1 matching 8 bases. This CDR3 contains 14 residues. The germline gives CDR1 SEHNR, CDR2 FQNEAQ (reference sequence). The V gene end was trimmed by 1 base and the J gene end by 6 bases; junction bases not matched to a gene: 4. The CDR3 sequence: CASSLGQGMDGYTF. The CDR3 coding sequence is TGTGCCAGCAGCTTAGGACAGGGGATGGATGGCTACACCTTC.

This clone has just a few counts. This sequence joins TRBV27 and TRBJ1-5; D is uncertain. Germline values: CDR1 MNHEY, CDR2 SMNVEV (reference sequence). The CDR3 length is 13 residues. V lost 3 bases to trimming and J lost 4 bases, with 7 bases between them. In DNA form, the CDR3 reads TGTGCCAGCAGTTTTCTCATGAATCAGCCCCAGCATTTT. This translates into CASSFLMNQPQHF.

This clone was detected a few times. The rearrangement uses TRBV11-3 and TRBJ1-3; the D is unclear. CDR1 and CDR2 (germline): SGHNT, YENEEA. The V and J ends lost 0 bases and 3 bases respectively, with 6 bases between them. There are 14 residues in the CDR3. The CDR3 DNA reads TGTGCCAGCAGCTTAGATGACCTTGGAAACACCATATATTTT. It yields the protein CASSLDDLGNTIYF.

CDR3 sequence reads: CASSQDGLAVQETQYF. Written as DNA, the CDR3 is TGCGCCAGCAGCCAAGATGGACTAGCGGTTCAAGAGACCCAGTACTTC. The genes are TRBV4-1 and TRBJ2-5; 10 bases match TRBD2. The CDR3 consists of 16 residues. Germline values: CDR1 MGHRA, CDR2 YSYEKL. The V segment lost 0 bases and the J segment 2 bases; nucleotides outside the gene matches: 3.

The V gene is TRBV25-1, the J gene TRBJ2-1; 8 bases are a match to TRBD2. V trimming: 4 bases; J trimming: 5 bases; junction bases outside the gene matches: 4. The CDR3 has 14 amino acids. CDR1 and CDR2 from the germline V gene are MGHDK and SYGVNS. CDR3 nucleotide sequence: TGTGCCAGCAGTGTGAGCGGGGGAAACAATGAGCAGTTCTTC. Protein sequence: CASSVSGGNNEQFF.

The chain uses TRBV4-2 and TRBJ2-2; 14 nucleotides match TRBD2. The germline gives CDR1 LGHNA, CDR2 YNFKEQ. The CDR3 extends over 19 amino acids. With 0 bases clipped from V and 5 bases from J, the junction kept 8 bases outside the gene matches. CDR3: CASSQEGLAGARRTGELFF. CDR3 coding DNA: TGTGCCAGCAGCCAAGAGGGACTAGCGGGAGCCCGCCGGACCGGGGAGCTGTTTTTT.